This TCR beta chain is drawn from a study of identical twins. Points from the study as a whole: Some out-of-frame alpha sequences were shared by twins, and these showed excess low generation probability.

TCRdb reprocessed the 5' RACE reads with MiXCR, giving one entry per CDR3 protein. The data contain about 200,000 distinct CDR3 sequences, approximately 10% of them singletons. This clonotype was seen a few times. No antigen is known for it. Sequenced sample: memory T cells sorted from blood. The receptor comes from a man aged 45-60 years in good health.

The CDR3: CASSPRGTGLSGNTIYF. CDR3 bases: TGTGCCAGCAGTCCTCGCGGGACAGGGCTCTCTGGAAACACCATATATTTT. The chain combines TRBV6-2 or TRBV6-3 with TRBJ1-3; 9 bases map to TRBD1. CDR3 size: 17 residues. V trimming: 5 bases; J trimming: 0 bases; junction bases outside the gene matches: 8. The germline V gene has CDR1 MNHEY and CDR2 SVGEGT.